This T cell receptor beta chain was sequenced during a study of regulatory T cells in long-lasting Graves disease. Study information: Newly diagnosed Graves' patients had under 3 months of antithyroid drugs.

Library construction for TCR beta used iRepertoire HTBI primers and Arm-PCR of CDR3 regions. MiXCR, run by TCRdb on the multiplex PCR reads, gives a single entry per CDR3 protein. The data contain around 450,000 distinct CDR3 sequences, about 15% of them singletons. Time point indicated: newly diagnosed GD, antithyroid drugs for less than 3 months. There was RNA extracted from PBMCs, and the TCR library was made from it. In germline, CDR1 is PRHDT, CDR2 FYEKMQ (reference sequence). Trimming stripped 4 bases from V and 4 bases from J, with 21 bases between. The CDR3 contains 17 residues. With regard to this clonotype: Its antigen is currently unknown.

Study findings and constraints: Persistent disease showed a preference for TRBV28, TRBJ1-2 and TRBJ2-5.

In addition, the sample was reused for a study of T cells in Graves' hyperthyroidism and ophthalmopathy.

The clonotype originates from a woman between 25 and 40 years old with Graves disease. This specimen consisted of peripheral blood mononuclear cells (PBMCs), obtained at new diagnosis, from a patient treated with antithyroid drugs. V usage is TRBV13 and J usage is TRBJ2-3; D remains ambiguous. CDR3 sequence: CASSSTELTQRSDTQYF. The CDR3 DNA is TGTGCCAGCAGCTCCACAGAACTCACTCAGAGATCAGATACGCAGTATTTT.